What follows are 18 T cell receptor beta chains derived from one specimen sequenced in a study of OX40 agonist ivuxolimab in advanced cancers. Libraries were prepared by immunoSEQ multiplex PCR; TCRdb keeps only in-frame clonotypes and omits some of them. The data hold tens of thousands of clones, with roughly 80% observed a single time. Sequenced here: CD4+ or CD8+ T cells sorted from blood, sampled in a trial of the OX40 agonist ivuxolimab. The receptors stem from an adult with an advanced solid tumor such as melanoma, head and neck, liver or kidney cancer.

V gene TRBV5-8 combines with J gene TRBJ2-5; 11 nucleotides agree with TRBD2. CDR1 and CDR2 from the germline V gene are SGHTS and YDEGEE. The trim removed 0 bases at V and 2 bases at J, leaving 3 bases unmatched. The CDR3 covers 16 residues. CDR3 protein: CASSLGGTSGQETQYF. Written as DNA, the CDR3 is TGTGCCAGCAGCTTGGGTGGGACTAGCGGTCAAGAGACCCAGTACTTC.

This chain uses TRBV5-8 with TRBJ1-5; TRBD1 matches 7 bases. Germline V lookup: CDR1 SGHTS, CDR2 YDEGEE. This CDR3 region has 14 residues. V was pared by 7 bases and J by 3 bases, with 7 bases of the junction left unmatched. For the CDR3, the DNA is TGTGCCAGCGCCGACAGGGCCCTCAATCAGCCCCAGCATTTT. It translates to CASADRALNQPQHF.

This clone has just a few counts. The chain is built from TRBV29-1 and TRBJ2-1, with 7 bases lining up with TRBD2. There are 15 residues in the CDR3. The junction had 10 bases not matched to a gene; V was cut back by 2 bases and J by 6 bases. Per germline, CDR1 SQVTM and CDR2 ANQGSEA. In nucleotides, the CDR3 is TGCAGCGTTGAATATCTGACTAGCTTCGGCAATGAGCAGTTCTTC. It translates to CSVEYLTSFGNEQFF.

This sequence joins TRBV7-9 and TRBJ2-7; 7 nucleotides agree with TRBD2. J gave up 0 bases and V 3 bases, and 2 bases lay outside the gene matches. Germline V gene data show CDR1 as SEHNR and CDR2 as FQNEAQ (reference sequence). The CDR3 runs to 14 residues. The CDR3 DNA reads TGTGCCAGCAGCTTCGGGACTACCTCCTACGAGCAGTACTTC. Protein sequence: CASSFGTTSYEQYF. Looking up the rest from reference TRBV7-9 and TRBJ2-7 gives the full variable domain: DTGVSQNPRHKITKRGQNVTFRCDPISEHNRLYWYRQTLGQGPEFLTYFQNEAQLEKSRLLSDRFSAERPKGSFSTLEIQRTEQGDSAMYLCASSFGTTSYEQYFGPGTRLTVT.

This chain uses TRBV21-1 with TRBJ1-1. TRBV21-1 is marked as a pseudogene. This CDR3 has 12 amino acids. CDR3 nucleotide sequence: TGTGCCAGCAGCCCTACGCGGTCTCTGGCTTTCTTT. Amino acid sequence: CASSPTRSLAFF.

A single count supports this clone. The CDR3 here is CASSSRTSGGGETQYF. CDR3 in DNA: TGTGCCAGCAGCTCTCGGACTAGCGGCGGGGGAGAGACCCAGTACTTC. The rearrangement uses TRBV5-4 and TRBJ2-5, with TRBD2 identical over 10 bases. V lost 3 bases to trimming and J lost 4 bases; unmatched junction nucleotides: 9. CDR3 length: 16 amino acids. From germline, CDR1 is SGHNT and CDR2 YYREEE (reference sequence).

The chain combines TRBV11-3 with TRBJ2-7, with 8 bases aligning to TRBD1. Trimming at V came to 1 base and at J to 5 bases, leaving 4 bases not matched to a gene. The length of the CDR3 is 14 residues. Germline V gene lookup returns CDR1 SGHNT and CDR2 YENEEA. The CDR3 region is CASSLVGQGNEQYF. In nucleotides, the CDR3 is TGTGCCAGCAGCTTAGTTGGACAGGGAAACGAGCAGTACTTC.

The V and J genes are TRBV4-1 and TRBJ1-1; D gene uncertain. V was pared by 3 bases and J by 0 bases, with 14 bases between. This CDR3 comprises 16 residues. Germline V lookup: CDR1 MGHRA, CDR2 YSYEKL. CDR3 sequence: CASSHPGGGLNTEAFF. The CDR3 coding sequence is TGCGCCAGCAGCCATCCTGGTGGAGGATTGAACACTGAAGCTTTCTTT.

This clone was seen only once. The chain joins TRBV15 to TRBJ2-3; the D gene is possibly TRBD1 (6 bases). In germline, CDR1 is LNHNV, CDR2 YYDKDF (reference sequence). This CDR3 is 15 amino acids long. Trimming took 1 base from V and 4 from J, leaving 12 bases between them. CDR3: CATSRAGVGADTQYF. In nucleotides, the CDR3 is TGTGCCACCAGCAGAGCAGGGGTTGGCGCAGATACGCAGTATTTT. The full variable domain, its missing parts supplied by reference TRBV15 and TRBJ2-3, is DAMVIQNPRYQVTQFGKPVTLSCSQTLNHNVMYWYQQKSSQAPKLLFHYYDKDFNNEADTPDNFQSRRPNTSFCFLDIRSPGLGDTAMYLCATSRAGVGADTQYFGPGTRLTVL.

This chain joins TRBV6-1 and TRBJ2-3; D is unclear. The length of the CDR3 is 14 residues. V lost 1 base to trimming and J lost 2 bases, with 7 bases between them. The germline V gene encodes CDR1 MNHNS and CDR2 SASEGT. This CDR3 is CASSEVGFTDTQYF. DNA for the CDR3: TGTGCCAGCAGTGAAGTGGGTTTCACAGATACGCAGTATTTT.

This clone was observed a single time. This chain uses TRBV5-1 with TRBJ1-4; D may be TRBD1 (5 bases). The germline V gene encodes CDR1 SGHRS and CDR2 YFSETQ. V lost 0 bases and J lost 5, with 8 bases in between. There are 14 residues in the CDR3. Here the CDR3 reads CASSLGQPNEKLFF. The CDR3 coding sequence is TGCGCCAGCAGCTTGGGACAGCCAAATGAAAAACTGTTTTTT. Drawing the rest from reference TRBV5-1 and TRBJ1-4, the complete variable domain is KAGVTQTPRYLIKTRGQQVTLSCSPISGHRSVSWYQQTPGQGLQFLFEYFSETQRNKGNFPGRFSGRQFSNSRSEMNVSTLELGDSALYLCASSLGQPNEKLFFGSGTQLSVL.

This chain links TRBV7-9 with TRBJ2-7, with 7 bases fitting TRBD2. Per germline, CDR1 SEHNR and CDR2 FQNEAQ (reference sequence). This CDR3 contains 15 residues. Unmatched junction bases numbered 10, after V lost 1 base and J lost 7 bases. Written as DNA, the CDR3 is TGTGCCAGCAGCTTAGGTATGGGGACTACGTCGGAGCAGTACTTC. This gives the protein CASSLGMGTTSEQYF.

V usage is TRBV15 and J usage is TRBJ2-1; 8 nucleotides match TRBD2. This CDR3 is 17 amino acids long. Per germline, CDR1 LNHNV and CDR2 YYDKDF (reference sequence). After removal of 0 bases from V and 2 bases from J, the junction contained 6 bases not matched to a gene. CDR3 coding DNA: TGTGCCACCAGCAGAGATCCCGGGACTAGAGCCTACAATGAGCAGTTCTTC. It codes for CATSRDPGTRAYNEQFF. Variable domain in full (rest from reference TRBV15 and TRBJ2-1): DAMVIQNPRYQVTQFGKPVTLSCSQTLNHNVMYWYQQKSSQAPKLLFHYYDKDFNNEADTPDNFQSRRPNTSFCFLDIRSPGLGDTAMYLCATSRDPGTRAYNEQFFGPGTRLTVL.

J is TRBJ1-2 and V is TRBV6-1, with D uncertain. The CDR3 extends over 13 amino acids. Germline lookup yields CDR1 MNHNS and CDR2 SASEGT. Trimming stripped 2 bases from V and 4 bases from J, with 8 bases between. Here the CDR3 reads CASSESTFYGYTF. In nucleotides, the CDR3 is TGTGCCAGCAGTGAATCTACTTTCTATGGCTACACCTTC.

This chain connects TRBV5-1 to TRBJ2-5, with D perhaps given as TRBD1 or TRBD2 (6 bases each). The V end lost 4 bases, the J end lost 4 bases, and 14 bases lay between the germline ends. CDR1 is SGHRS, CDR2 YFSETQ, per germline. The CDR3 has 14 residues. In nucleotides, the CDR3 is TGCGCCAGCAGCGGGGGGCCCGGCCTAGAGACCCAGTACTTC. Translated: CASSGGPGLETQYF.

This clone has only a few counts. V and J are TRBV14 and TRBJ1-1; D ambiguous. Per germline, CDR1 SGHDN and CDR2 FVKESK. The CDR3 has 12 residues. V gave up 4 bases and J gave up 1 base, with 4 bases separating them. The CDR3 here is CASSRTNTEAFF. The CDR3 region has the DNA TGTGCCAGCAGCCGTACGAACACTGAAGCTTTCTTT.

CDR3 coding DNA: TGTGCCACCAGCAGAGGATGGACCGGGGAGCTGTTTTTT. Its protein product is CATSRGWTGELFF. V usage is TRBV15 and J usage is TRBJ2-2; D not resolved. The CDR3 has 13 amino acids. Germline-derived CDR1 and CDR2 are LNHNV and YYDKDF (reference sequence). Trimming removed 1 base from V and 5 bases from J, with 5 bases in between. The complete variable domain, with remaining parts taken from reference TRBV15 and TRBJ2-2, reads DAMVIQNPRYQVTQFGKPVTLSCSQTLNHNVMYWYQQKSSQAPKLLFHYYDKDFNNEADTPDNFQSRRPNTSFCFLDIRSPGLGDTAMYLCATSRGWTGELFFGEGSRLTVL.

The table lists this clone with a count of one. This chain joins TRBV30 and TRBJ1-3, with 8 bases fitting TRBD1. After removal of 0 bases from V and 0 bases from J, the junction contained 16 bases not matched to a gene. The CDR3 runs to 20 residues. The V gene's germline CDR1 is GTSNPN and CDR2 SVGIG (reference sequence). The CDR3 region has the DNA TGTGCCTGGAGTGTGAGCCGGACAGGGATTAAATCCCTCTCTGGAAACACCATATATTTT. Translated: CAWSVSRTGIKSLSGNTIYF.